Detailed here is one T cell receptor (beta chain). CDR3 size: 12 residues. V shed 0 bases and J shed 15 bases, with 12 bases lying between them. The V gene's germline CDR1 is SGHAT and CDR2 FQDESV (reference sequence). The protocol was immunoSEQ multiplex PCR, while the TCRdb copy is restricted to in-frame clones and leaves out a portion. The sample has roughly 300,000 clones; around 87% are singletons. This entry comes from a study of blood T cell repertoires in COVID-19. Sequenced input: PBMCs or T cells enriched from blood (not recorded which). The V and J genes are TRBV11-1 and TRBJ2-4; D gene uncertain. This clonotype was sampled from a woman aged 25 to 39 who had recovered from COVID-19. CDR3 bases: TGTGCCAGCAGCTTAGCGGGCTCACCCCCGTACTTC. Translating gives CASSLAGSPPYF.